These 25 T cell receptor beta chains came from one sample sequenced in a study of blood T cell repertoires in COVID-19. Using immunoSEQ multiplex PCR, the repertoire was profiled, and TCRdb retains in-frame clones only, with some absent. The top ten hold 15% of the sample, which has about 88,000 clones, approximately 86% seen once. Sequenced: peripheral blood. The origin of the receptors is a male donor with acute or convalescent COVID-19.

CDR3 amino acids: CASSVLAGGRFTDTQYF. The CDR3 coding sequence is TGTGCCAGCAGCGTCCTAGCGGGGGGTCGGTTCACAGATACGCAGTATTTT. The rearrangement links TRBV9 to TRBJ2-3; 11 bases map to TRBD2. The CDR3 is made up of 17 amino acids. Per germline, CDR1 SGDLS and CDR2 YYNGEE. V lost 2 bases to trimming and J lost 2 bases; unmatched junction nucleotides: 7.

The sample holds a few counts of this clone. The V gene is TRBV28, the J gene TRBJ1-6; the D is unclear. The V gene's germline CDR1 is MDHEN and CDR2 SYDVKM. V gave up 8 bases and J gave up 4 bases, with 6 bases separating them. The CDR3 covers 12 residues. CDR3 amino acids: CASGKYNSPLHF. CDR3 DNA: TGTGCCAGCGGCAAGTATAATTCACCCCTCCACTTT.

The J gene is TRBJ1-6, the V gene TRBV6-4, with D unclear. Trimming left V 3 bases short and J 7 bases short, with 4 bases between. The CDR3 is made up of 12 amino acids. Germline values: CDR1 MRHNA, CDR2 SNTAGT. CDR3 region: CASSDENSPLHF. Here the CDR3 DNA reads TGTGCCAGCAGTGATGAGAATTCACCCCTCCACTTT.

The gene calls are TRBV2 and TRBJ2-7, with 9 bases fitting TRBD1. Trimming removed 5 bases from V and 6 bases from J; junction bases left unmatched: 11. The CDR3 loop spans 15 amino acids. CDR1 is SNHLY, CDR2 FYNNEI, per germline. This CDR3 reads CASSYFTGGRGEQYF. The CDR3 DNA reads as TGTGCCAGCAGTTACTTTACAGGGGGCAGAGGCGAGCAGTACTTC.

V is TRBV5-5 and J is TRBJ2-7, with 8 bases that match TRBD1. Germline values: CDR1 SGHKS, CDR2 YYEKEE (reference sequence). The CDR3 is 16 amino acids. Trimming at V came to 2 bases and at J to 3 bases, leaving 10 bases not matched to a gene. In DNA form, the CDR3 reads TGTGCCAGCAGCTTCACCTATGGACAGGGCCGCTACGAGCAGTACTTC. It translates to CASSFTYGQGRYEQYF.

The V and J genes are TRBV7-8 and TRBJ1-4; 8 nucleotides line up with TRBD1. Losses at the gene ends were 4 bases for V and 0 bases for J; bases not matched to a gene: 7. Germline V gives CDR1 SGHVS, CDR2 FQNEAQ. This CDR3 comprises 17 residues. The CDR3 coding sequence is TGTGCCAGCAGCTCCGGACAGGGTCCCGCAACTAATGAAAAACTGTTTTTT. Residues: CASSSGQGPATNEKLFF.

The rearrangement links TRBV25-1 to TRBJ1-2; 11 nucleotides agree with TRBD1. The CDR3 is made up of 17 amino acids. The V gene's germline CDR1 is MGHDK and CDR2 SYGVNS. Trimming cost V 0 bases and J 6 bases; bases outside gene matches: 9. The CDR3: CASSEYLPRDRGDGYTF. In DNA form, the CDR3 reads TGTGCCAGCAGTGAATATTTGCCGAGGGACAGGGGGGATGGCTACACCTTC.

This clone appeared a single time. The chain couples TRBV7-9 to TRBJ1-4, with 7 bases fitting TRBD1. This CDR3 comprises 16 residues. In germline, CDR1 is SEHNR, CDR2 FQNEAQ (reference sequence). Trimming at V came to 5 bases and at J to 0 bases, leaving 6 bases not matched to a gene. The CDR3 sequence: CASSPGDSSTNEKLFF. Here the CDR3 DNA reads TGTGCCAGCAGCCCCGGGGACAGCTCAACTAATGAAAAACTGTTTTTT.

The chain employs TRBV6-4 and TRBJ1-6, with TRBD1 as a possible D gene (5 bases). V was shortened by 3 bases and J by 7 bases, with 10 bases between the two germline ends. Per the germline V gene, CDR1 is MRHNA and CDR2 is SNTAGT. CDR3 size: 14 residues. CDR3 amino acids: CASSDQGGNSPLHF. In nucleotides, the CDR3 is TGTGCCAGCAGTGATCAGGGTGGGAATTCACCCCTCCACTTT.

The V gene is TRBV7-2, the J gene TRBJ1-1; D is ambiguous. The CDR3 covers 13 residues. CDR1 SGHTA and CDR2 FQGNSA come from the germline V gene. Trimming cost V 3 bases and J 1 base, with 6 bases left between them. The CDR3 bases are TGTGCCAGCAGCTTCATTCAGAACACTGAAGCTTTCTTT. Translated: CASSFIQNTEAFF.

The V call is TRBV19, the J call TRBJ1-2, with 7 bases that match TRBD1. Germline CDR1 is LNHDA and CDR2 is SQIVND (reference sequence). J was trimmed by 8 bases and V by 6 bases; bases with no gene match: 12. The CDR3 sequence is 14 residues long. The CDR3 DNA is TGTGCCAGTAGCCGCTTGACAGGGACTCAGGGCTACACCTTC. It translates to CASSRLTGTQGYTF.

This chain uses TRBV19 with TRBJ1-3; unclear D gene. Germline-derived CDR1 and CDR2 are LNHDA and SQIVND (reference sequence). The germline V and J ends were trimmed by 5 bases and 0 bases, with 8 bases remaining between them. The CDR3 runs 14 residues. In nucleotides, the CDR3 is TGTGCCAGTAGTTCACAGCTCTCTGGAAACACCATATATTTT. Translation gives CASSSQLSGNTIYF.

This rearrangement joins TRBV3-1 (or the pseudogene TRBV3-2) to TRBJ1-6, with a tentative D call TRBD1 (6 bases). This CDR3 comprises 17 residues. Per the germline V gene, CDR1 is LGHDT and CDR2 is YNNKEL (reference sequence). Trimming stripped 3 bases from V and 0 bases from J, with 12 bases between. The CDR3 protein is CASSQDSLSSYNSPLHF. CDR3 sequence (DNA): TGTGCCAGCAGCCAGGACAGTCTGAGCTCCTATAATTCACCCCTCCACTTT.

The gene calls are TRBV5-1 and TRBJ2-3, with D unresolved. Germline V gene sequence: CDR1 SGHRS, CDR2 YFSETQ. V lost 0 bases, J lost 2 bases, and 7 bases lay in between. The length of the CDR3 is 14 residues. The CDR3 DNA reads as TGCGCCAGCAGCTTGGACAGACCCACAGATACGCAGTATTTT. Translated: CASSLDRPTDTQYF.

V gene TRBV15 combines with J gene TRBJ2-5, with D perhaps TRBD2 (5 bases). Germline V gene data show CDR1 as LNHNV and CDR2 as YYDKDF (reference sequence). With 0 bases removed from V and 5 bases from J, the gap between germline ends came to 16 bases. This CDR3 region has 16 residues. CDR3 in amino acids: CATSREPSSLIETQYF. DNA of the CDR3: TGTGCCACCAGCAGAGAACCTAGCAGTTTAATCGAGACCCAGTACTTC. The whole variable domain, remainder taken from reference TRBV15 and TRBJ2-5, is DAMVIQNPRYQVTQFGKPVTLSCSQTLNHNVMYWYQQKSSQAPKLLFHYYDKDFNNEADTPDNFQSRRPNTSFCFLDIRSPGLGDTAMYLCATSREPSSLIETQYFGPGTRLLVL.

This chain links TRBV28 with TRBJ1-1; weak D call: TRBD1 (6 bases). With 7 bases removed from V and 1 base from J, the gap between germline ends came to 13 bases. Germline-derived CDR1 and CDR2 are MDHEN and SYDVKM. There are 14 residues in the CDR3. The CDR3 region has the DNA TGTGCCAGCAACAGCAGGGGTGGGAACACTGAAGCTTTCTTT. It encodes CASNSRGGNTEAFF.

This clone was seen just once. The rearrangement links TRBV5-5 to TRBJ1-2; TRBD1 agrees at 9 bases. The CDR3 covers 17 residues. The trim removed 0 bases at V and 6 bases at J, leaving 12 bases unmatched. Germline V gene data show CDR1 as SGHKS and CDR2 as YYEKEE (reference sequence). The CDR3, as DNA: TGTGCCAGCAGCTTGGGCGTACCCGGGACAGGGTGGGATGGCTACACCTTC. This sequence encodes CASSLGVPGTGWDGYTF.

This clone was picked up one time. The CDR3 DNA is TGTGCCAGCAGCCAAGATCCGAAGCCCTTCACAGATACGCAGTATTTT. Translation: CASSQDPKPFTDTQYF. The gene calls are TRBV3-1 (or the pseudogene TRBV3-2) and TRBJ2-3; D remains ambiguous. CDR1 is LGHDT and CDR2 is YNNKEL in the germline V gene (reference sequence). This CDR3 comprises 16 residues. V was pared by 0 bases and J by 2 bases, with 12 bases between.

The CDR3 region has the DNA TGTGCCAGCAGGCCATACAGGGGGCTCTATGGCTACACCTTC. Its protein is CASRPYRGLYGYTF. The chain couples TRBV6-5 to TRBJ1-2; 9 bases line up with TRBD1. This CDR3 spans 14 amino acids. Germline V CDR1 and CDR2: MNHEY, SVGAGI. V shed 6 bases, J shed 4 bases, and the junction held 6 bases outside the gene matches.

The chain carries TRBV7-4 and TRBJ1-5; the match to TRBD1 covers 7 bases. V shed 4 bases and J 3 bases; nucleotides not matched to a gene: 9. The length of the CDR3 is 16 residues. The germline V gene has CDR1 SGHVT and CDR2 SQSDAQ. The CDR3 loop is CASSSKDRLFNQPQHF. CDR3 nucleotides: TGTGCCAGCAGCTCCAAGGACAGGCTCTTCAATCAGCCCCAGCATTTT.

The CDR3 reads CASSLRDTYGYTF. Here the CDR3 DNA reads TGTGCCAGCAGCCTAAGGGACACCTATGGCTACACCTTC. This chain connects TRBV12-3 or TRBV12-4 to TRBJ1-2; TRBD1 is a possible D gene (6 bases). The CDR3 totals 13 residues. V dropped 6 bases and J dropped 4 bases, with 12 bases sitting between them.

The chain is built from TRBV21-1 and TRBJ2-6; the D call of TRBD1 is as the table states it, not checked on the DNA. TRBV21-1 is annotated as a pseudogene. This CDR3 has 18 residues. The CDR3 DNA follows: TGTGCCAGCAGCAAAGTAGGGGGACAGCCCTCTGGGGCCAACGTCCTGACTTTC. This codes for CASSKVGGQPSGANVLTF.

J is TRBJ1-2 and V is TRBV30; D uncertain. The germline CDR1 and CDR2 sequences are GTSNPN and SVGIG (reference sequence). CDR3 length: 12 residues. The V end was cut by 1 base, the J end by 10 bases, with 13 bases between. The CDR3 region has the DNA TGTGCCTGGAGTGCCACTACGGCGCTCTACACCTTC. This sequence encodes CAWSATTALYTF.

This chain uses TRBV18 with TRBJ2-5; D is possibly TRBD1 (6 bases). CDR3 length: 16 residues. With 5 bases removed from V and 1 base from J, the gap between germline ends came to 17 bases. Per germline, CDR1 KGHSH and CDR2 LQKENI. CDR3 nucleotide sequence: TGTGCCAGCTCAGGGTTCGGACAGAGAGGCCAAGAGACCCAGTACTTC. Translation gives CASSGFGQRGQETQYF.

The rearrangement uses TRBV28 and TRBJ1-5, with 7 bases that match TRBD1. The trim removed 3 bases at V and 6 bases at J, leaving 11 bases unmatched. The CDR3 loop spans 16 amino acids. Germline assignment: CDR1 MDHEN and CDR2 SYDVKM. The CDR3 coding sequence is TGTGCCAGCAGTTTCGCGCGGACAGGTGGGGGTCAGCCCCAGCATTTT. Its translation: CASSFARTGGGQPQHF.